One and the same sample provided the 31 T cell receptor beta chains below, sequenced in a study of spatial heterogeneity in lung cancer. Each CDR3 protein gets one entry after TCRdb re-called the 5' RACE reads with MiXCR. The sample holds about 94,000 distinct CDR3 sequences; 15% to 20% are singletons and the top ten take 21%. Described time point: blood at routine non-recurrence follow-up after resection. Here the sequenced sample was PBMCs, taken at follow-up. Receptor source: a male donor with early-stage non-small cell lung cancer.

At least ten counts were recorded for this clonotype. The chain links TRBV28 to TRBJ2-1, with 8 bases that match TRBD1. Trimming at V came to 6 bases and at J to 4 bases, leaving 5 bases not matched to a gene. The length of the CDR3 is 14 residues. Germline V lookup: CDR1 MDHEN, CDR2 SYDVKM. Here the CDR3 DNA reads TGTGCCAGCAGCCGGACAGGGTCTTACAATGAGCAGTTCTTC. Translation: CASSRTGSYNEQFF.

The rearrangement uses TRBV6-5 and TRBJ2-1; either TRBD1 or TRBD2 may supply D (6 bases each). The CDR3 is 16 residues long. Trimming shortened V by 1 base and J by 2 bases, and 12 bases separated the two germline ends. Per germline, CDR1 MNHEY and CDR2 SVGAGI. The CDR3 sequence: CASSYFTGATYNEQFF. The CDR3 region has the DNA TGTGCCAGCAGTTACTTTACGGGGGCGACCTACAATGAGCAGTTCTTC.

This clonotype has more than one count but fewer than ten. The chain uses TRBV9 and TRBJ1-2, with 7 positions matching TRBD1. V lost 0 bases, J lost 5 bases, and 1 base stayed unmatched. Germline-derived CDR1 and CDR2 are SGDLS and YYNGEE. The CDR3 is made up of 13 amino acids. For the CDR3, the DNA is TGTGCCAGCAGCGTAGGACAGGGTTATGGCTACACCTTC. Amino acid sequence: CASSVGQGYGYTF. Drawing the rest from reference TRBV9 and TRBJ1-2, the complete variable domain is DSGVTQTPKHLITATGQRVTLRCSPRSGDLSVYWYQQSLDQGLQFLIQYYNGEERAKGNILERFSAQQFPDLHSELNLSSLELGDSALYFCASSVGQGYGYTFGSGTRLTVV.

This clonotype was found a few times. The J gene is TRBJ2-2, the V gene TRBV9; no clear D. CDR3 length: 16 amino acids. CDR1 SGDLS and CDR2 YYNGEE come from the germline V gene. Trimming cost V 0 bases and J 0 bases, with 9 bases left between them. For the CDR3, the DNA is TGTGCCAGCAGCGTAGTGCACGGAACGAACACCGGGGAGCTGTTTTTT. Protein: CASSVVHGTNTGELFF.

The J gene is TRBJ2-3, the V gene TRBV20-1; 9 positions match TRBD2. The CDR3 extends over 16 amino acids. V was pared by 1 base and J by 0 bases, with 5 bases of the junction left unmatched. The V gene's germline CDR1 is DFQATT and CDR2 SNEGSKA (reference sequence). DNA for the CDR3: TGCAGTGCTAGAGTGGCGGGAGGGGGTAGCACAGATACGCAGTATTTT. This sequence encodes CSARVAGGGSTDTQYF.

At least ten counts were recorded for this clonotype. The V gene is TRBV21-1, the J gene TRBJ1-2. TRBV21-1 corresponds to a pseudogene. The CDR3 loop spans 10 amino acids. This chain's CDR3 is CASSGGPRTF. As DNA, the CDR3 is TGTGCCAGCAGCGGGGGTCCTCGGACCTTC.

This clonotype showed up just a few times. The chain links TRBV6-2 or TRBV6-3 to TRBJ2-3; D gene unclear. Germline values: CDR1 MNHEY, CDR2 SVGEGT. The CDR3 extends over 14 amino acids. Deletions cut 4 bases from V and 1 base from J, with 9 bases between. The chain's CDR3 is CASSSLLRTDTQYF. The CDR3, as DNA: TGTGCCAGCAGTTCGCTACTCCGCACAGATACGCAGTATTTT.

The chain combines TRBV7-9 with TRBJ1-1; D not resolved. The CDR3 totals 12 residues. V was trimmed by 5 bases and J by 3 bases, leaving 7 bases between them. Per the germline V gene, CDR1 is SEHNR and CDR2 is FQNEAQ (reference sequence). CDR3 sequence reads: CASSLWDTEAFF. The CDR3, as DNA: TGTGCCAGCAGCCTCTGGGACACTGAAGCTTTCTTT.

For this clonotype: One end of the junction is discordant with germline, which a read error may explain. The rearrangement links TRBV4-2 to TRBJ1-4; D is undetermined. The CDR3 covers 13 residues. The germline gives CDR1 LGHNA, CDR2 YNFKEQ. The CDR3 sequence: CASSQDTGMATAF. As DNA, the CDR3 is TGTGCCAGCAGCCAAGATACCGGCATGGCGACGGCTTTT.

This clonotype was detected a few times. The chain links TRBV7-2 to TRBJ2-6, with TRBD2 identical over 8 bases. The CDR3 contains 17 residues. CDR1 SGHTA and CDR2 FQGNSA come from the germline V gene. Trimming cost V 5 bases and J 2 bases; bases outside gene matches: 8. The CDR3 sequence: CASSPPGGPPGANVLTF. The DNA for the CDR3 is TGTGCCAGCAGCCCCCCGGGGGGGCCGCCTGGGGCCAACGTCCTGACTTTC.

The V gene is TRBV5-1, the J gene TRBJ1-2, with D possibly matching TRBD1 (5 bases). The germline V and J ends were trimmed by 0 bases and 7 bases, with 22 bases remaining between them. The CDR3 has 17 amino acids. Germline CDR1 and CDR2: SGHRS and YFSETQ. Here the CDR3 reads CASSLVGDPGWDPGYTF. The CDR3 DNA follows: TGCGCCAGCAGCTTGGTGGGGGACCCTGGCTGGGACCCTGGCTACACCTTC.

This clonotype came up many times. The rearrangement uses TRBV27 and TRBJ1-1; a weak D match, TRBD1 (6 bases). The V gene's germline CDR1 is MNHEY and CDR2 SMNVEV (reference sequence). V was pared by 5 bases and J by 6 bases, with 13 bases between. The CDR3 is made up of 13 amino acids. CDR3 DNA sequence: TGTGCCAGCAGTAACCCCGGGGGCGCTGAAGCTTTCTTT. Residues: CASSNPGGAEAFF.

The chain recombines TRBV19 with TRBJ2-5, with TRBD2 matching 10 bases. Germline CDR1 LNHDA, CDR2 SQIVND (reference sequence). The CDR3 is made up of 14 amino acids. After removal of 5 bases from V and 4 bases from J, the junction contained 4 bases not matched to a gene. The CDR3 loop is CASSRWTSGETQYF. The DNA for the CDR3 is TGTGCCAGTAGTCGTTGGACTAGCGGAGAGACCCAGTACTTC.

This clonotype came up a few times. The chain recombines TRBV9 with TRBJ2-1; either TRBD1 or TRBD2 may fit D (5 bases each). Looked up from germline, CDR1 is SGDLS and CDR2 is YYNGEE. The CDR3 contains 14 residues. Trimming removed 0 bases from V and 9 bases from J, with 13 bases in between. CDR3: CASSVGGSRGEQFF. DNA for the CDR3: TGTGCCAGCAGCGTAGGCGGGTCAAGGGGTGAGCAGTTCTTC.

This clonotype was observed at least ten times. The V and J genes are TRBV6-2 or TRBV6-3 and TRBJ2-5, with TRBD2 as a possible D gene (5 bases). CDR3 size: 15 residues. Between the trimmed V and J ends, which lost 8 bases and 3 bases, there was a span of 19 bases. Germline loops: CDR1 MNHEY, CDR2 SVGEGT. CDR3 amino acids: CASAREGFFEETQYF. The CDR3 DNA reads TGTGCCAGCGCCCGGGAAGGCTTCTTCGAAGAGACCCAGTACTTC.

The V and J genes are TRBV24-1 and TRBJ2-3; no firm D call. Germline values: CDR1 KGHDR, CDR2 SFDVKD. This CDR3 region has 13 residues. V was clipped by 9 bases and J by 1 base, with 10 bases between them. This CDR3 is CATARQGTDTQYF. Here the CDR3 DNA reads TGTGCCACCGCGAGGCAGGGCACAGATACGCAGTATTTT.

This clonotype was seen repeatedly, ten times or more. The J gene is TRBJ2-7, the V gene TRBV29-1; D is undetermined. The CDR3 loop spans 10 amino acids. V lost 4 bases to trimming and J lost 6 bases, with 7 bases between them. Germline V gene data show CDR1 as SQVTM and CDR2 as ANQGSEA. The CDR3 nucleotides are TGCAGCGTTGTCACCCCCGAGCAGTACTTC. This sequence encodes CSVVTPEQYF.

V and J are TRBV6-5 and TRBJ1-6, with a tentative D call TRBD1 (6 bases). The CDR3 is 15 residues long. V gave up 4 bases and J gave up 7 bases, with 14 bases separating them. Germline lookup yields CDR1 MNHEY and CDR2 SVGAGI. CDR3 nucleotide sequence: TGTGCCAGCAGTTCTACAGGGTACGGCAATTCACCCCTCCACTTT. Its translation is CASSSTGYGNSPLHF.

In this sample, this clonotype turned up a few times. The rearrangement links TRBV19 to TRBJ1-1; D unclear. The CDR3 sequence is 15 residues long. CDR1 LNHDA and CDR2 SQIVND come from the germline V gene (reference sequence). Between the trimmed V and J ends, which lost 5 bases and 3 bases, there was a span of 16 bases. The CDR3 sequence: CASSPDDYRDTEAFF. CDR3 nucleotide sequence: TGTGCCAGTAGTCCCGATGATTATCGGGACACTGAAGCTTTCTTT.

Notes on this clonotype: Since no conserved phenylalanine or tryptophan closes the CDR3, a read error is the likely cause. The rearrangement joins TRBV5-5 to TRBJ2-7; no definite D call. Trimming pared 4 bases from V and 3 bases from J, leaving 11 bases between. This CDR3 is 13 amino acids long. Germline CDR1 and CDR2: SGHKS and YYEKEE (reference sequence). DNA for the CDR3: TGTGCCAGCAGCCTCAGACACGACTACGAGCAGTACTCC. It codes for CASSLRHDYEQYS.

This clonotype came up many times. The gene calls are TRBV6-1 and TRBJ2-6; perhaps TRBD2 as D (5 bases). The V end was cut by 3 bases, the J end by 0 bases, with 6 bases between. This CDR3 region has 15 residues. The germline gives CDR1 MNHNS, CDR2 SASEGT. CDR3 DNA sequence: TGTGCCAGCAGTGAGGGGAGCTCTGGGGCCAACGTCCTGACTTTC. This gives the protein CASSEGSSGANVLTF.

The V call is TRBV6-1, the J call TRBJ1-5; D not certain. This CDR3 has 16 amino acids. The germline V and J ends were trimmed by 6 bases and 0 bases, with 15 bases remaining between them. Germline CDR1 and CDR2: MNHNS and SASEGT. Written as DNA, the CDR3 is TGTGCCAGCAGCGCTGCCCGAGGGAATAGCAATCAGCCCCAGCATTTT. This translates into CASSAARGNSNQPQHF.

The chain links TRBV2 to TRBJ2-3; D remains unclear. Germline V gives CDR1 SNHLY, CDR2 FYNNEI. The CDR3 runs to 13 residues. V was shortened by 1 base and J by 2 bases, with 4 bases between the two germline ends. This CDR3 reads CASSEEVTDTQYF. CDR3 coding DNA: TGTGCCAGCAGTGAAGAAGTCACAGATACGCAGTATTTT.

There are a few counts of this clonotype. CDR3 coding DNA: TGTGCCAGCATGCGGGACCGTGCGAACACTGAAGCTTTCTTT. Its translation: CASMRDRANTEAFF. The chain is built from TRBV6-1 and TRBJ1-1; TRBD1 might be the D (5 bases). V lost 7 bases to trimming and J lost 1 base, with 13 bases between them. The germline gives CDR1 MNHNS, CDR2 SASEGT. The CDR3 runs to 14 residues.

This clonotype was counted between two and nine times. The chain links TRBV7-9 to TRBJ1-2; D is possibly TRBD1 (6 bases). Germline V lookup: CDR1 SEHNR, CDR2 FQNEAQ (reference sequence). This CDR3 is 15 amino acids long. The germline V and J ends were trimmed by 4 bases and 0 bases, with 12 bases remaining between them. The CDR3 DNA reads as TGTGCCAGCAGCTCGACAGGCTACTCTAACTATGGCTACACCTTC. Translating gives CASSSTGYSNYGYTF.

The chain combines TRBV2 with TRBJ2-2; D gene unclear. CDR3 size: 16 residues. Germline CDR1 is SNHLY and CDR2 is FYNNEI. V dropped 6 bases and J dropped 0 bases, with 14 bases sitting between them. CDR3 nucleotides: TGTGCCAGCAGCGATACCTGGGCATCGAACACCGGGGAGCTGTTTTTT. Its protein is CASSDTWASNTGELFF.

This rearrangement joins TRBV29-1 to TRBJ2-7; 9 nucleotides agree with TRBD1. This CDR3 contains 15 residues. Unmatched junction bases numbered 14, after V lost 4 bases and J lost 7 bases. Germline V CDR1 and CDR2: SQVTM, ANQGSEA. The CDR3, as DNA: TGCAGCGTTGCCACGGGACAGGGATCCCTTGTAGAGCAGTACTTC. This codes for CSVATGQGSLVEQYF.

This clonotype was detected a few times. CDR3 coding DNA: TGTGCCAGCAGTTGGCAGGGTGGATCCTACGAGCAGTACGTC. Translated, it gives CASSWQGGSYEQYV. The chain links TRBV6-2 or TRBV6-3 to TRBJ2-7; tentatively, D is TRBD1 (5 bases). CDR3 length: 14 residues. V was pared by 4 bases and J by 1 base, with 11 bases between. Per the germline V gene, CDR1 is MNHEY and CDR2 is SVGEGT.

This chain uses TRBV7-2 with TRBJ2-5, with D possibly matching TRBD2 (6 bases). Trimming pared 3 bases from V and 5 bases from J, leaving 13 bases between. Germline loops: CDR1 SGHTA, CDR2 FQGNSA. The CDR3 sequence is 14 residues long. This CDR3 reads CASSFTSSRETQYF. The DNA of the CDR3 is TGTGCCAGCAGCTTCACTAGCTCCAGGGAGACCCAGTACTTC. Filled out from reference TRBV7-2 and TRBJ2-5, the complete variable domain reads GAGVSQSPSNKVTEKGKDVELRCDPISGHTALYWYRQSLGQGLEFLIYFQGNSAPDKSGLPSDRFSAERTGGSVSTLTIQRTQQEDSAVYLCASSFTSSRETQYFGPGTRLLVL.

V usage is TRBV20-1 and J usage is TRBJ1-3, with a possible D match to TRBD1 (5 bases). CDR1 and CDR2 from the germline V gene are DFQATT and SNEGSKA (reference sequence). Trimming removed 0 bases from V and 5 bases from J, with 14 bases in between. The CDR3 covers 15 residues. In DNA, the CDR3 is TGCAGTGCTAGAGATGGGGCAGTAGGGAGAAACACCATATATTTT. Translating gives CSARDGAVGRNTIYF.

The chain uses TRBV9 and TRBJ2-3; D is unresolved. The CDR3 runs to 12 residues. CDR1 is SGDLS and CDR2 is YYNGEE in the germline V gene. V dropped 4 bases and J dropped 9 bases, with 12 bases sitting between them. CDR3 amino acids: CASSPQGKTQYF. The CDR3 DNA follows: TGTGCCAGCAGCCCTCAAGGGAAAACGCAGTATTTT.